This TCR beta chain was identified during a study of shared clonotypes between healthy human individuals (dated by TCRdb to between 2020 and 2021). For the wider study: The cohort comprised a couple of women and three men aged 18 to 49 years. For each donor, CD4 naive and CD4 memory were each run on three plates, CD8 naive on two plates, and CD8 memory on one plate. Blood TCR repertoires of a handful of healthy adults were deeply sequenced to estimate repertoire size and the extent of clonotype sharing between individuals. Libraries were prepared and TCR repertoires were sequenced by different laboratories using diverse techniques, in order to increase sequencing depth and limit assay-specific biases. Leukapheresis yielded between about 0.9 and 10 billion PBMCs per donor.

Trimming costs V 2 bases and J 2 bases, and their ends lie 3 bases apart. The germline V gene (reference sequence) sets CDR1 to GTSNPN and CDR2 to SVGIG. The CDR3 has 12 amino acids, counting the end cysteine and phenylalanine. The DNA shown is the 36-base CDR3, in frame from base 1. Using the deep immunoSEQ assay, multiplex PCR amplified TCR CDR3 regions from genomic DNA. Genomic DNA extracted from each cell subset was distributed evenly over all wells of several immunoSEQ 96-well plates, and each plate served as one replicate. For sorted subsets, approximately 0.2 ug of genomic DNA, equivalent to some 30,000 T cell genomes, went into each replicate PCR. Purified libraries were measured with a Qubit 3.0 fluorometer, size-checked on a Bioanalyzer 2100, and measured again with the KAPA Library Quantification kit. Every immunoSEQ 96-well plate was sequenced on a separate single-read 150-cycle Illumina NextSeq 550 flow cell. Per the authors' processing: Because the immunoSEQ output held only junctional sequences and lacked quality scores, the filtering could not match the filtering applied to full-length reads. To assign V/J genes and CDR3, sequences were annotated against IMGT germline references using PyIR, a Python wrapper for IgBLAST v1.9. Reads were removed for weak V/J assignments (E-value above 1e-6), missing CDR3, stop codons, out-of-frame junctions, or ambiguous translated residues. A V3J clonotype was defined by an identical inferred V gene, J gene, and CDR3 amino acid sequence. The percentage overlap between two repertoires was calculated by dividing the number of shared unique clonotypes by the size of the smaller repertoire. Repertoire richness was assessed with RTK rarefaction, the Chao1 estimator, and Recon v2.1 estimates of unobserved clonotypes. Generation probabilities for all TCRbeta clonotypes obtained by the gDNA method from a handful of donors were computed using OLGA. Not all clones reach the TCRdb copy of this immuneACCESS table, which keeps in-frame sequences only. Checked studies attribute under half of the gap to unresolved V genes and leave the rest unexplained. Clonal size and the V and J genes are those of that table, whereas D and trimming came from the DNA. The sample yields 550,000 to 850,000 clones; under 80% were counted once. The top ten constitute more than 1.5% of the sample.

Broader findings and caveats from the paper: Sampling was restricted to blood, and TCR repertoires in tissues likely differ from the TCR repertoires found in blood. Sharing across several donors was observed for approximately 5% of naive CD4, about 3.2% of naive CD8, about 2.5% of memory CD4, and around 0.44% of memory CD8 clonotypes. Clonotypes shared by all four sorted-subset donors showed higher generation probabilities than non-shared clonotypes. The small number of donors limited the genetic and exposure-history diversity represented. Pairwise subsampling led to the expectation that sequencing depth would affect the degree of clonotype sharing among donors. Larger estimated clonotype richness was generally found for naive subsets than for memory subsets. Rarefaction of sorted-subset datasets indicated incomplete sequencing despite the large sequencing depth.

A remark on this clone: The target of this receptor is not known. Base qualities are not recorded, but no much larger clone differs from it by a single base.

The donors were healthy, HIV-negative adults who had no recently reported acute infections or vaccinations. Every donor was a Caucasian adult living in Nashville, Tennessee, USA. CD4+ T cells were enriched by magnetic negative selection; naive cells were then positively selected on CD45RA, and the negative fraction formed the memory subset. Blood was obtained by leukapheresis, after which PBMCs were separated by Ficoll-Histopaque density gradient centrifugation and cryopreserved in liquid nitrogen vapor phase. Analytical flow cytometry was used to check the purity and quantity of every magnetically sorted T cell population. Genomic DNA was isolated from each sorted fraction and quantified by UV absorbance on a Nanodrop 2000c.

The material sequenced was memory CD4+ T cells sorted from blood. Read against the paper, the sample's cell subset or site label means: CD45RA-negative fraction. The sequence was collected from a woman in her thirties in good health. The chain was built from TRBV30 and TRBJ2-2; the D gene remains uncertain. The base sequence is TGTGCCTGGAGTTCAAACACCGGGGAGCTGTTTTTT. It specifies CAWSSNTGELFF.